Listed below are T cell receptor beta chains from one sample, sequenced in a study of T-cell reconstitution after alpha-beta-depleted transplantation in children. TCRdb independently ran MiXCR on the PCR reads; one entry per CDR3 protein. The table records fewer than 700,000 distinct CDR3 sequences, approximately 13% of them present only once. The sequencing here drew on PBMCs, mostly from graft donor cells, taken 360 days after TCRalphabeta/CD19-depleted stem cell transplant. The receptors come from a male patient aged 5 to 17 who had a stem cell transplant for acute myeloid leukemia, so the T cells may come from the graft donor. Each CDR3 is given with its conserved first and last residue. The D gene is left open where the match is weak. Part of the rows lack a size; the others show once, few, many or a class for expanded clones.

size	V	D	J	DNA	CDR3
many	TRBV12-3/TRBV12-4	NA	TRBJ1-1	TGTGCCAGCAGTTCCGGGGACCCTAGGAACACTGAAGCTTTCTTT	CASSSGDPRNTEAFF
many	TRBV12-3/TRBV12-4	NA	TRBJ2-5	TGTGCCAGCAGCGGCTCAGGGAGAGAGACCCAGTACTTC	CASSGSGRETQYF
many	TRBV5-1	TRBD2	TRBJ2-7	TGCGCCAGCAGCTTGGCGGGACTAGCGGGGTACGAGCAGTACTTC	CASSLAGLAGYEQYF
many	TRBV12-3/TRBV12-4	NA	TRBJ2-1	TGTGCCAGCAGTCCGACGGCGGGACCTTACAATGAGCAGTTCTTC	CASSPTAGPYNEQFF
few	TRBV20-1	NA	TRBJ1-1	TGCAGTGCTAGTGGTAACACTGAAGCTTTCTTT	CSASGNTEAFF
few	TRBV5-1	NA	TRBJ2-1	TGCGCCAGCAGCGTCGGGTCAATTCCCAATGAGCAGTTCTTC	CASSVGSIPNEQFF
NA	TRBV12-3/TRBV12-4	NA	TRBJ2-7	TGTGCCAGCAGTCCACAGGGTTCGGGACTCCACTACGAGCAGTACTTC	CASSPQGSGLHYEQYF
many	TRBV4-3	NA	TRBJ2-7	TGCGCCAGCAGCCGGTGGGCGGGACTGGGCTACGAGCAGTACTTC	CASSRWAGLGYEQYF
many	TRBV6-2/TRBV6-3	NA	TRBJ2-7	TGTGCCAGGAAGGGACCGACGCTAGGCGAGCAGTACTTC	CARKGPTLGEQYF
NA	TRBV5-1	TRBD1	TRBJ2-2	TGCGCCAGCAGCTTGGGTCCCGGACAGGGTGGCACCGGGGAGCTGTTTTTT	CASSLGPGQGGTGELFF
few	TRBV12-3/TRBV12-4	NA	TRBJ2-1	TGTGCCAGCAGTTTAGAGGGAGAAGGTGATGAGCAGTTCTTC	CASSLEGEGDEQFF
few	TRBV6-1	TRBD2	TRBJ2-1	TGTGCCAGCGGGGCCGGGACTAGCTACAATGAGCAGTTCTTC	CASGAGTSYNEQFF
NA	TRBV12-3/TRBV12-4	NA	TRBJ2-4	TGTGCCAGCAGCCCGGGACTTAAAAACATTCAGTACTTC	CASSPGLKNIQYF
many	TRBV28	NA	TRBJ1-2	TGTGCCAGCACCCAGAAGGGGAACTATGGCTACACCTTC	CASTQKGNYGYTF
many	TRBV29-1	TRBD1	TRBJ2-1	TGCAGCGGAGTCAGGGGGACCTCCTACAATGAGCAGTTCTTC	CSGVRGTSYNEQFF
NA	TRBV6-1	NA	TRBJ2-6	TGTGCCAGCAGTGCCCTTGGGGTCGGGGCCAACGTCCTGACTTTC	CASSALGVGANVLTF
many	TRBV7-3	TRBD2	TRBJ2-3	TGTGCCAGCAGCTTACTAGCTAGCGGGAGTTCAGATACGCAGTATTTT	CASSLLASGSSDTQYF
few	TRBV6-2/TRBV6-3	NA	TRBJ2-7	TGTGCCAGCAGTTATCAGCATGGGCAGTACTTC	CASSYQHGQYF
few	TRBV12-3/TRBV12-4	TRBD1	TRBJ1-5	TGTGCCAGCAGTTTAGAGAGGGGGCAGGGCAATCAGCCCCAGCATTTT	CASSLERGQGNQPQHF
many	TRBV28	TRBD2	TRBJ2-3	TGTGCCAGCAGTTTTCCCTACTGGGGAGGGTCCCCAGATACGCAGTATTTT	CASSFPYWGGSPDTQYF
few	TRBV28	TRBD2	TRBJ2-7	TGTGCCAGCAGTGTAGCGGGAGGGCTCAAGGACGAGCAGTACTTC	CASSVAGGLKDEQYF